This section outlines one TCR beta chain sequence together with its context. Repertoires were generated with immunoSEQ multiplex PCR, while TCRdb's copy carries only in-frame clones and drops some. The sample lists over 250,000 clones; 88% were seen once. This sample is part of a study of blood T cell repertoires in COVID-19. The germline V and J ends were trimmed by 2 bases and 5 bases, with 24 bases remaining between them. Germline values: CDR1 SGHTA, CDR2 FQGTGA. CDR3 length: 18 amino acids. The receptor was derived from a woman under 40 who had recovered from COVID-19. This chain links TRBV7-3 with TRBJ1-2; D not resolved. The sequenced sample was PBMCs or T cells enriched from blood (not recorded which). The CDR3: CASSLGSTLTELSYGYTF. The CDR3 region has the DNA TGTGCCAGCAGCTTAGGAAGTACACTGACGGAGCTATCATATGGCTACACCTTC.